The 10 T cell receptor beta chains listed next were all sequenced from one sample in a study of cytomegalovirus exposure and HLA in healthy donors (dated 2017 in TCRdb). The library was produced with the immunoSEQ multiplex PCR assay. TCRdb limited this immuneACCESS table to in-frame rearrangements with V and J called. A share of clones is missing; checked studies link under half to unresolved V genes, and the rest is unexplained. This sample is represented by around 61,000 clones; 92% of them were singletons. The ten largest clonotypes hold approximately 5.3% of the sample. Source material: PBMCs. Source of these receptors: a man younger than 30 in good health and CMV-seropositive.

V usage is TRBV28 and J usage is TRBJ2-1, with 12 bases that match TRBD2. The CDR3 consists of 16 residues. The V segment lost 2 bases and the J segment 5 bases; nucleotides outside the gene matches: 4. Germline V gene sequence: CDR1 MDHEN, CDR2 SYDVKM. The CDR3 here is CASSLRTSGIHNEQFF. The CDR3 nucleotides read TGTGCCAGCAGTTTACGGACTAGCGGGATACACAATGAGCAGTTCTTC.

This chain joins TRBV7-2 and TRBJ1-2; possible D gene TRBD1, 6 bases. Between the trimmed V and J ends, which lost 5 bases and 0 bases, there was a span of 13 bases. Germline lookup yields CDR1 SGHTA and CDR2 FQGNSA. The CDR3 runs to 15 residues. The CDR3 DNA sequence: TGTGCCAGCAGCCCTAGGGGGGGATCTAACTATGGCTACACCTTC. This gives the protein CASSPRGGSNYGYTF.

The chain has TRBV7-9 and TRBJ2-7, with 8 bases lining up with TRBD1. V shed 3 bases and J 6 bases; nucleotides not matched to a gene: 1. Germline V gene data show CDR1 as SEHNR and CDR2 as FQNEAQ (reference sequence). There are 12 residues in the CDR3. The CDR3 is CASSFTGGEQYF. The CDR3 region has the DNA TGTGCCAGCAGCTTCACAGGGGGCGAGCAGTACTTC.

V is TRBV5-1 and J is TRBJ2-1, with 11 bases matching TRBD2. Germline-derived CDR1 and CDR2 are SGHRS and YFSETQ. V lost 4 bases and J lost 8; bases outside the gene matches: 17. This CDR3 contains 18 residues. The chain's CDR3 is CASSAPNLTSGSRYEQFF. The CDR3 DNA sequence: TGCGCCAGCAGCGCGCCAAACCTCACTAGCGGGAGTAGGTATGAGCAGTTCTTC. The variable domain in full, completed from reference TRBV5-1 and TRBJ2-1, reads KAGVTQTPRYLIKTRGQQVTLSCSPISGHRSVSWYQQTPGQGLQFLFEYFSETQRNKGNFPGRFSGRQFSNSRSEMNVSTLELGDSALYLCASSAPNLTSGSRYEQFFGPGTRLTVL.

This chain links TRBV19 with TRBJ1-3; D is unclear. V was shortened by 7 bases and J by 2 bases, with 9 bases between the two germline ends. The CDR3 covers 13 residues. Looked up from germline, CDR1 is LNHDA and CDR2 is SQIVND (reference sequence). The DNA for the CDR3 is TGTGCCAGTATGCAAGCGCCTGGAAACACCATATATTTT. It codes for CASMQAPGNTIYF.

The chain employs TRBV5-1 and TRBJ2-1, with 9 bases aligning to TRBD2. V shed 4 bases, J shed 0 bases, and the junction held 8 bases outside the gene matches. Germline lookup yields CDR1 SGHRS and CDR2 YFSETQ. The CDR3 contains 17 residues. The CDR3 nucleotides read TGCGCCAGCAGCCCCGGACTAGCGAGGAGCTCCTACAATGAGCAGTTCTTC. This encodes CASSPGLARSSYNEQFF.

This clone appeared once. This chain links TRBV28 with TRBJ2-7, with D perhaps TRBD1 (6 bases). V was cut by 3 bases and J by 3 bases, with 15 bases left in between. This CDR3 contains 15 residues. Germline V gives CDR1 MDHEN, CDR2 SYDVKM. The CDR3 DNA reads TGTGCCAGCAGTTTGAGGTGGACAGAAGACTACGAGCAGTACTTC. This gives the protein CASSLRWTEDYEQYF.

This sequence joins TRBV5-1 and TRBJ2-1; D is ambiguous. From germline, CDR1 is SGHRS and CDR2 YFSETQ. V lost 4 bases and J 1 base, leaving 15 bases between the germline ends. This CDR3 region has 16 residues. In DNA, the CDR3 is TGCGCCAGCAGCAGCAGCGAAGGTCGGTCCTACAATGAGCAGTTCTTC. It translates to CASSSSEGRSYNEQFF.

The chain recombines TRBV6-5 with TRBJ1-2, with D possibly matching TRBD1 (6 bases). Trimming removed 2 bases from V and 4 bases from J, with 11 bases in between. Germline-derived CDR1 and CDR2 are MNHEY and SVGAGI. This CDR3 has 14 residues. The CDR3 spells CASSYMGHIYGYTF. CDR3 sequence (DNA): TGTGCCAGCAGTTACATGGGACATATCTATGGCTACACCTTC.

V and J are TRBV9 and TRBJ2-7, with 9 bases that match TRBD1. The CDR3 has 15 residues. The trim removed 3 bases at V and 3 bases at J, leaving 7 bases unmatched. From germline, CDR1 is SGDLS and CDR2 YYNGEE. CDR3 amino acids: CASSEGTGSIYEQYF. Here the CDR3 DNA reads TGTGCCAGCAGCGAAGGGACAGGGTCTATCTACGAGCAGTACTTC. Full variable domain (remainder filled in from reference TRBV9 and TRBJ2-7): DSGVTQTPKHLITATGQRVTLRCSPRSGDLSVYWYQQSLDQGLQFLIQYYNGEERAKGNILERFSAQQFPDLHSELNLSSLELGDSALYFCASSEGTGSIYEQYFGPGTRLTVT.